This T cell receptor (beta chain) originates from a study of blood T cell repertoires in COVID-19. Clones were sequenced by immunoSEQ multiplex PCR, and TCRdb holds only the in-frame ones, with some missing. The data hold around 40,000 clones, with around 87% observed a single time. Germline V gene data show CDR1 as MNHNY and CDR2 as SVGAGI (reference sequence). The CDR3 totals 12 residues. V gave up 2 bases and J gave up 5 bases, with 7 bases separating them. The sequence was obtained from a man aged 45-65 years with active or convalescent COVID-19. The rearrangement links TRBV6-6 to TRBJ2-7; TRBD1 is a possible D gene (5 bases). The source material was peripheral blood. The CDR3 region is CASSYQGDEQYF. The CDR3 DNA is TGTGCCAGCAGTTACCAGGGTGACGAGCAGTACTTC.